The 4 T cell receptor beta chains below come from one sample, sequenced in a study of T cell responses to AZD1222 COVID-19 vaccine. Here immunoSEQ multiplex PCR was the method, and the copy in TCRdb shows in-frame clones only, minus some. The table records 78,000 or so clones, around 81% of them present only once. The starting material was peripheral blood, obtained 28 days after the second AZD1222 dose. The source of these receptors is an adult who received the AZD1222 COVID-19 vaccine.

The chain links TRBV29-1 to TRBJ2-5; TRBD2 is a possible D gene (6 bases). CDR1 SQVTM and CDR2 ANQGSEA come from the germline V gene. The CDR3 runs 13 residues. V shed 4 bases and J shed 0 bases, with 9 bases lying between them. CDR3: CSVGGGYQETQYF. In DNA, the CDR3 is TGCAGCGTTGGGGGAGGCTACCAAGAGACCCAGTACTTC.

This chain connects TRBV27 to TRBJ2-7; D remains unclear. The V gene's germline CDR1 is MNHEY and CDR2 SMNVEV (reference sequence). The length of the CDR3 is 12 residues. The germline V and J ends were trimmed by 5 bases and 2 bases, with 7 bases remaining between them. Written as DNA, the CDR3 is TGTGCCAGCAGTCAGACCCCCTACGAGCAGTACTTC. Its protein is CASSQTPYEQYF.

This CDR3 is CASKRQGASEAFF. CDR3 in DNA: TGTGCCAGTAAACGACAGGGTGCGTCTGAAGCTTTCTTT. The J gene is TRBJ1-1, the V gene TRBV19; TRBD1 matches at 7 bases. Germline V gives CDR1 LNHDA, CDR2 SQIVND (reference sequence). The CDR3 totals 13 residues. V dropped 7 bases and J dropped 6; count of bases not matched to a gene: 8. Supplemented by reference TRBV19 and TRBJ1-1, the full variable domain reads DGGITQSPKYLFRKEGQNVTLSCEQNLNHDAMYWYRQDPGQGLRLIYYSQIVNDFQKGDIAEGYSVSREKKESFPLTVTSAQKNPTAFYLCASKRQGASEAFFGQGTRLTVV.

The rearrangement links TRBV6-5 to TRBJ2-5; perhaps D is TRBD1 or TRBD2 (5 bases each). Germline V CDR1 and CDR2: MNHEY, SVGAGI. The CDR3 is 15 residues long. With 6 bases removed from V and 3 bases from J, the gap between germline ends came to 17 bases. As DNA, the CDR3 is TGTGCCAGCAGATCGGGACCGGTCCGAGAAGAGACCCAGTACTTC. Its protein is CASRSGPVREETQYF.